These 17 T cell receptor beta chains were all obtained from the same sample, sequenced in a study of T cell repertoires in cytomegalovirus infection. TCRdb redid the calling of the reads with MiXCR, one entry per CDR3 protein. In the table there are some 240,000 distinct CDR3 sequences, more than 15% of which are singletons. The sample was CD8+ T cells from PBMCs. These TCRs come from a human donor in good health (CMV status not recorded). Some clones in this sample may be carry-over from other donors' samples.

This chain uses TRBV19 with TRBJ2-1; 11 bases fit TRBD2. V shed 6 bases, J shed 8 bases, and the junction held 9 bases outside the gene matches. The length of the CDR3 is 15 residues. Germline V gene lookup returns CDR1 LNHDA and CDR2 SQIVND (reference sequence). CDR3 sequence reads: CASSWAGTSGDEQFF. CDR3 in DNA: TGTGCCAGTAGCTGGGCCGGGACTAGCGGCGATGAGCAGTTCTTC.

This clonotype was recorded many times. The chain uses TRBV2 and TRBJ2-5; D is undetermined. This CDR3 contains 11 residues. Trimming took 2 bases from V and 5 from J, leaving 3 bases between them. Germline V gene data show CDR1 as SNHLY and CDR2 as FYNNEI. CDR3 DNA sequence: TGTGCCAGCAGTGAAAAGGAGACCCAGTACTTC. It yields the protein CASSEKETQYF.

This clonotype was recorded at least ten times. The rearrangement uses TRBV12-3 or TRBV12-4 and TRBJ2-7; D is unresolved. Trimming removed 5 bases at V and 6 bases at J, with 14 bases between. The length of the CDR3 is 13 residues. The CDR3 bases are TGTGCCAGCAGTCTCGATATGATGTTCGAGCAGTACTTC. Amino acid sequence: CASSLDMMFEQYF.

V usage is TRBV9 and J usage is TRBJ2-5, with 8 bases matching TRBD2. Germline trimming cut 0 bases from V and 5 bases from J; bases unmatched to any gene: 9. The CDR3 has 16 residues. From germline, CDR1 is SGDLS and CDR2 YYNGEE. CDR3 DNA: TGTGCCAGCAGCGTAGCGGGGGGGCCGTTGGGTGAGACCCAGTACTTC. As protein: CASSVAGGPLGETQYF. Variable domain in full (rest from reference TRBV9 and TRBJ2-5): DSGVTQTPKHLITATGQRVTLRCSPRSGDLSVYWYQQSLDQGLQFLIQYYNGEERAKGNILERFSAQQFPDLHSELNLSSLELGDSALYFCASSVAGGPLGETQYFGPGTRLLVL.

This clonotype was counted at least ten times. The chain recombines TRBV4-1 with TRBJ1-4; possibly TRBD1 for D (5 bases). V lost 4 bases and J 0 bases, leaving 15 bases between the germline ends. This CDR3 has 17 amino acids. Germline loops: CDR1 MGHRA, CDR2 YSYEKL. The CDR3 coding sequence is TGCGCCAGCAGCCGTGTAAGGGACTTTTCAACTAATGAAAAACTGTTTTTT. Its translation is CASSRVRDFSTNEKLFF.

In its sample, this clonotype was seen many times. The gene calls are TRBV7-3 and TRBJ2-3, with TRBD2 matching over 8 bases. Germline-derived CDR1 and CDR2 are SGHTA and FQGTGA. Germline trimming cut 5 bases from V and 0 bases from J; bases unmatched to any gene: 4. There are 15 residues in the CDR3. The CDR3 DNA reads TGTGCCAGCAGCGCGGGGGGCGGAAGCACAGATACGCAGTATTTT. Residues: CASSAGGGSTDTQYF.

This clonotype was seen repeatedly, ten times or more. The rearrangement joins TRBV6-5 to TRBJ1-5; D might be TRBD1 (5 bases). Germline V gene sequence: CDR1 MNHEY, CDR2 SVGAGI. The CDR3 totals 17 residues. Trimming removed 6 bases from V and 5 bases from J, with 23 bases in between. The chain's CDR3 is CASSLNPGRGLDQPQHF. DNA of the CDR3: TGTGCCAGCAGCCTAAATCCGGGACGGGGTTTAGATCAGCCCCAGCATTTT.

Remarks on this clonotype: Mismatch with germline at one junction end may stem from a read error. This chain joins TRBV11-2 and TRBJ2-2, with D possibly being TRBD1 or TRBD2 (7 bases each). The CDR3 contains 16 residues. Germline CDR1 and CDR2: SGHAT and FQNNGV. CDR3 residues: CVSSSMPGGGAGELFF. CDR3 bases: TGTGTCAGCAGCTCAATGCCAGGGGGAGGGGCCGGGGAGCTGTTTTTT. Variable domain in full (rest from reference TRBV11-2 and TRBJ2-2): EAGVAQSPRYKIIEKRQSVAFWCNPISGHATLYWYQQILGQGPKLLIQFQNNGVVDDSQLPKDRFSAERLKGVDSTLKIQPAKLEDSAVYLCVSSSMPGGGAGELFFGEGSRLTVL.

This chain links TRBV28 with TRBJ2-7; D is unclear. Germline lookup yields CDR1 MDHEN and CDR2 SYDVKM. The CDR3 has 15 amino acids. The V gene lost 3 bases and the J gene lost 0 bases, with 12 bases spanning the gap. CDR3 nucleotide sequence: TGTGCCAGCAGTTTGCTAACTGCCAGCTCCTACGAGCAGTACTTC. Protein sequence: CASSLLTASSYEQYF.

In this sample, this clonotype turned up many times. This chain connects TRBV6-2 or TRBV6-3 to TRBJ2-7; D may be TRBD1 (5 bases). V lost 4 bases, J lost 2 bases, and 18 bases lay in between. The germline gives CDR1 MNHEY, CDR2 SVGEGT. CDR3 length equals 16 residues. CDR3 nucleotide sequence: TGTGCCAGCAGTTGGAACTTCGAGACAGAAACCTACGAGCAGTACTTC. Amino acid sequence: CASSWNFETETYEQYF.

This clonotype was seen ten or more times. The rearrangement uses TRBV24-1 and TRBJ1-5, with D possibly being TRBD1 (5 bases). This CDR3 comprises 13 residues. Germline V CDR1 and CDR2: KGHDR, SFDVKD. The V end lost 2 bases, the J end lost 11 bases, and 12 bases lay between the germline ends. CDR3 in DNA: TGTGCCACCAGTGATTCCGGGGACGAGGCCCAGCATTTT. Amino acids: CATSDSGDEAQHF.

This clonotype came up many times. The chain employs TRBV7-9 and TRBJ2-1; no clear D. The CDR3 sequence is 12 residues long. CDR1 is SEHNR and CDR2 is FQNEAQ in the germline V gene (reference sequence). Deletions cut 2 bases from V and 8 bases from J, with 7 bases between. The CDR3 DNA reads TGTGCCAGCAGCTTACCTTGGGATGAGCAGTTCTTC. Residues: CASSLPWDEQFF.

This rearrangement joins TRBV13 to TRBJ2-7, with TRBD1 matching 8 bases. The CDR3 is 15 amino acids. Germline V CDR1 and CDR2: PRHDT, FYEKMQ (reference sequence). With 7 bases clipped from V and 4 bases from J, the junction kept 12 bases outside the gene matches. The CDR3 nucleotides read TGTGCCAGCACCCGTATGTCCAGGGGGCTTTACGAGCAGTACTTC. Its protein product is CASTRMSRGLYEQYF.

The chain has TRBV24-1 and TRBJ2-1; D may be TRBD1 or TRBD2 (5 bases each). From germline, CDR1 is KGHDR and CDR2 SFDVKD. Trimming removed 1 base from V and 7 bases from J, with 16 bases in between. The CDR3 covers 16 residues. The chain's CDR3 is CATSDFGEGPLNEQFF. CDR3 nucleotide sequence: TGTGCCACCAGTGATTTTGGTGAGGGGCCCCTAAATGAGCAGTTCTTC.

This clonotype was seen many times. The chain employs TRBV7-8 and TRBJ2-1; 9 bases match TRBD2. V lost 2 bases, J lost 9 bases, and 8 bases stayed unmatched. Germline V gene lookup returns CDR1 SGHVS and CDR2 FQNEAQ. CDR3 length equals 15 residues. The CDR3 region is CASSLLTGTSSEQFF. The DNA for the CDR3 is TGTGCCAGCAGCTTATTGACCGGGACTAGCAGTGAGCAGTTCTTC.

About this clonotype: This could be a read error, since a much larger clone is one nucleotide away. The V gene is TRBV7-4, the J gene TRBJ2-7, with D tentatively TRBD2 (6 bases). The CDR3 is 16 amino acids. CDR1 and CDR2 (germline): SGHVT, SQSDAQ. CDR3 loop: CASSLDGLAPTYEKYF. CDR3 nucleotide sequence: TGTGCCAGCAGCTTAGATGGTCTAGCGCCAACCTACGAGAAGTACTTC.

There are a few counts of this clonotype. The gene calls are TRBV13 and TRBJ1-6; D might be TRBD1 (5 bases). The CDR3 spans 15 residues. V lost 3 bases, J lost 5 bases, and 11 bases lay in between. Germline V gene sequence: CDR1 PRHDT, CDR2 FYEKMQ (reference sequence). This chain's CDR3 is CASSFLGVHNSPLHF. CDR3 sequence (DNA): TGTGCCAGCAGCTTTCTGGGGGTCCATAATTCACCCCTCCACTTT.